This T cell receptor beta chain is drawn from a study of naive and memory T cell subsets. Whole-study results and caveats: Expression changes during T cell differentiation may affect RNA-based TCR counts.

A word on this clonotype: The antigen is unknown.

V dropped 1 base and J dropped 8 bases, with 8 bases sitting between them. Per the germline V gene, CDR1 is SGHVS and CDR2 is FQNEAQ. The CDR3 loop spans 13 amino acids. From the second PCR step, alpha and beta chains were amplified apart. The beta constant-region primer was an equimolar mix of two oligonucleotides covering TRBC1 and TRBC2. The cDNA 3' end received a ligated single-stranded oligonucleotide carrying the SP2 primer and a 12-nucleotide UMI. TCRdb used MiXCR to reprocess the UMI-ligation and nested PCR reads, holding one entry per CDR3 protein. The sample carries 120,000 to 150,000 distinct CDR3 sequences, more than 15% recorded once.

The genes are TRBV7-8 and TRBJ1-4; D remains ambiguous. This sequence was found in a human donor in good health. What was sequenced was naive CD4+ T cells from blood. The DNA of the CDR3 is TGTGCCAGCAGCTTAGTTCGGAGGGAAAAACTGTTTTTT. Translated: CASSLVRREKLFF.